This TCR beta chain was documented in a study of T-cell reconstitution after alpha-beta-depleted transplantation in children. The study's findings and limits: Two months or so post-transplant, alpha-beta T cells reportedly derived from several hundred expanded graft clones. Recipient T cells and thymic progenitors that survived gave rise to the high TCRbeta diversity observed at day 60 in some patients.

Unique molecular identifiers were built into the TCRbeta library. TCRdb re-called the PCR reads with MiXCR, one entry per CDR3 protein. This table has some 260,000 distinct CDR3 sequences, more than 20% appearing once. CDR3 length equals 15 residues. Trimming removed 4 bases from V and 2 bases from J, with 15 bases in between. Germline CDR1 ENHRY, CDR2 SYGVKD. A remark on this clonotype: Its matching antigen is unknown.

The sequence came from a female patient between 2 and 15 years old who had a stem cell transplant for congenital amegakaryocytic thrombocytopenia, so the T cells may come from the graft donor. The sample here was PBMCs, mostly from graft donor cells, taken 360 days after TCRalphabeta/CD19-depleted stem cell transplant. This chain connects TRBV10-3 to TRBJ2-7; a possible D gene is TRBD2 (5 bases). CDR3 amino acids: CAISAGTRSPYEQYF. The CDR3 DNA reads TGTGCCATCAGTGCTGGCACTAGGTCCCCCTACGAGCAGTACTTC.